The next 20 T cell receptor beta chains were all read from a single sample in a study of naive and memory T cell subsets. Amplification of ligated cDNA took four PCR rounds with SP2 and nested alpha and beta constant primers. TCRdb fed the UMI-ligation and nested PCR reads into MiXCR, producing one record per CDR3 protein. The data hold some 30,000 distinct CDR3 sequences, with roughly 6.6% observed a single time. Specified treatment: skin biopsy from PPD injection site in Mantoux-positive individual. The library had UMIs added by 3' ligation of an oligonucleotide to TCR cDNA. Specimen: skin, collected from a tuberculin skin test site. The receptors shown here come from an adult in good health.

This clonotype was observed a handful of times. The chain uses TRBV19 and TRBJ2-2; D perhaps matches TRBD1 (6 bases). Germline assignment: CDR1 LNHDA and CDR2 SQIVND (reference sequence). CDR3 length: 15 amino acids. The V end was cut by 1 base, the J end by 4 bases, with 10 bases between. CDR3 coding DNA: TGTGCCAGTAGTATAGGGGGGCGGACCACCGGGGAGCTGTTTTTT. Amino acids: CASSIGGRTTGELFF. The full variable domain, rest sourced from reference TRBV19 and TRBJ2-2, is DGGITQSPKYLFRKEGQNVTLSCEQNLNHDAMYWYRQDPGQGLRLIYYSQIVNDFQKGDIAEGYSVSREKKESFPLTVTSAQKNPTAFYLCASSIGGRTTGELFFGEGSRLTVL.

Ten or more counts support this clonotype. J is TRBJ1-2 and V is TRBV9; unclear D gene. Trimming left V 0 bases short and J 5 bases short, with 17 bases between. Per germline, CDR1 SGDLS and CDR2 YYNGEE. The CDR3 contains 16 residues. The CDR3 loop is CASSVDSSHTWYGYTF. In DNA form, the CDR3 reads TGTGCCAGCAGCGTAGACTCTTCCCACACCTGGTATGGCTACACCTTC.

This clonotype came up many times. The chain uses TRBV3-1 and TRBJ1-2; no clear D. V lost 4 bases, J lost 5 bases, and 8 bases lay in between. CDR1 and CDR2 from the germline V gene are LGHDT and YNNKEL (reference sequence). This CDR3 spans 12 amino acids. The DNA of the CDR3 is TGTGCCAGCAGCCTTCCTACATATGGCTACACCTTC. Translation gives CASSLPTYGYTF.

The chain has TRBV10-3 and TRBJ1-2; D is uncertain. Germline CDR1 and CDR2: ENHRY and SYGVKD. The germline V and J ends were trimmed by 6 bases and 0 bases, with 8 bases remaining between them. This CDR3 is built from 13 residues. The CDR3 sequence: CAIRGASNYGYTF. The CDR3, as DNA: TGTGCCATCAGGGGTGCCTCTAACTATGGCTACACCTTC.

In its sample, this clonotype is medium-sized. V and J are TRBV4-2 and TRBJ2-5; 10 positions match TRBD1. The length of the CDR3 is 14 residues. Germline trimming cut 7 bases from V and 5 bases from J; bases unmatched to any gene: 7. Germline V gene lookup returns CDR1 LGHNA and CDR2 YNFKEQ. The chain's CDR3 is CASNSGQGRETQYF. Here the CDR3 DNA reads TGTGCCAGCAACTCGGGACAGGGGCGGGAGACCCAGTACTTC.

The table lists this clonotype with many counts. The chain is built from TRBV9 and TRBJ1-1; a weak D match, TRBD1 (5 bases). Germline CDR1 SGDLS, CDR2 YYNGEE. Trimming cost V 0 bases and J 4 bases, with 13 bases left between them. The CDR3 contains 15 residues. As DNA, the CDR3 is TGTGCCAGCAGCGTAGTCCCAGAAAGGGGCACTGAAGCTTTCTTT. Translating it yields CASSVVPERGTEAFF.

This clonotype was recorded at least ten times. The gene calls are TRBV20-1 and TRBJ2-1; 9 nucleotides align to TRBD1. The CDR3 spans 14 residues. The V gene end was trimmed by 6 bases and the J gene end by 2 bases; junction bases not matched to a gene: 5. Germline assignment: CDR1 DFQATT and CDR2 SNEGSKA (reference sequence). The CDR3 nucleotides read TGCAGTGCCCCCCGGACAGGGGCCTACAATGAGCAGTTCTTC. This translates into CSAPRTGAYNEQFF.

A note on this clonotype: A much bigger clone sits one base away, suggesting this may be a read error. This chain connects TRBV6-5 to TRBJ2-2; 8 bases align to TRBD1. CDR3 length: 14 amino acids. Germline assignment: CDR1 MNHEY and CDR2 SVGAGI. The CDR3, as DNA: TGTGCCAGCATCTCAGGACAGGGCATCGGGGAGATGTTTTTT. It specifies CASISGQGIGEMFF.

Many counts were recorded for this clonotype. The CDR3 DNA sequence: TGTGCCAGTAGTATTCCCACAGGGGGCTATGGCACAGATACGCAGTATTTT. This translates into CASSIPTGGYGTDTQYF. V gene TRBV19 combines with J gene TRBJ2-3; TRBD1 aligns across 9 bases. Germline V gene sequence: CDR1 LNHDA, CDR2 SQIVND (reference sequence). Trimming took 3 bases from V and 1 from J; bases not matched to a gene: 8. CDR3 size: 17 residues.

This clonotype came up a few times. This rearrangement joins TRBV6-1 to TRBJ1-2, with D unresolved. Deletions cut 1 base from V and 4 bases from J, with 13 bases between. The CDR3 covers 15 residues. The V gene's germline CDR1 is MNHNS and CDR2 SASEGT. CDR3 coding DNA: TGTGCCAGCAGTGAAGACGGCAGAAATCCCTATGGCTACACCTTC. It translates to CASSEDGRNPYGYTF.

This clonotype was recorded at least ten times. The V and J genes are TRBV6-5 and TRBJ1-1; D not resolved. CDR1 is MNHEY, CDR2 SVGAGI, per germline. The CDR3 runs to 12 residues. The V and J ends lost 8 bases and 8 bases respectively, with 15 bases between them. The CDR3 protein is CASAEHPREAFF. The CDR3, as DNA: TGTGCCAGCGCGGAGCACCCAAGAGAAGCTTTCTTT.

This clonotype has a count of ten or more. The chain combines TRBV20-1 with TRBJ1-6, with a tentative D call TRBD1 (6 bases). Germline CDR1 reads DFQATT; CDR2 reads SNEGSKA (reference sequence). This CDR3 comprises 15 residues. Trimming cost V 3 bases and J 7 bases, with 16 bases left between them. CDR3 protein: CSASGRGRRNSPLHF. The CDR3 DNA is TGCAGTGCTAGCGGTCGGGGGCGTCGGAATTCACCCCTCCACTTT.

This clonotype was seen many times. The rearrangement links TRBV20-1 to TRBJ2-7, with TRBD2 as a possible D gene (7 bases). Per the germline V gene, CDR1 is DFQATT and CDR2 is SNEGSKA (reference sequence). Trimming removed 0 bases at V and 9 bases at J, with 18 bases between. The CDR3 contains 14 residues. This CDR3 is CSARDLTGRDGQYF. CDR3 coding DNA: TGCAGTGCTAGAGATCTAACAGGGAGGGACGGGCAGTACTTC.

This chain joins TRBV19 and TRBJ2-7; D perhaps matches TRBD1 (6 bases). Germline CDR1 and CDR2: LNHDA and SQIVND (reference sequence). V lost 6 bases to trimming and J lost 4 bases, with 13 bases between them. CDR3 size: 13 residues. The CDR3 spells CASSNRDKYEQYF. The DNA of the CDR3 is TGTGCCAGTAGCAACCGGGACAAATACGAGCAGTACTTC. The full variable domain, its missing parts supplied by reference TRBV19 and TRBJ2-7, is DGGITQSPKYLFRKEGQNVTLSCEQNLNHDAMYWYRQDPGQGLRLIYYSQIVNDFQKGDIAEGYSVSREKKESFPLTVTSAQKNPTAFYLCASSNRDKYEQYFGPGTRLTVT.

Many counts were recorded for this clonotype. The chain recombines TRBV27 with TRBJ2-1; tentative D call: TRBD2 (5 bases). The CDR3 sequence is 14 residues long. Germline lookup yields CDR1 MNHEY and CDR2 SMNVEV (reference sequence). Trimming left V 2 bases short and J 9 bases short, with 14 bases between. CDR3 nucleotide sequence: TGTGCCAGCAGTTTAACTAGATCACCCGGTGAGCAGTTCTTC. It yields the protein CASSLTRSPGEQFF.

A note on this clonotype: One base away lies a much larger clone, so this may be a sequencing read error. The genes are TRBV11-2 and TRBJ2-7; D not resolved. CDR1 and CDR2 from the germline V gene are SGHAT and FQNNGV. This CDR3 has 11 residues. V shed 3 bases and J shed 6 bases, with 6 bases lying between them. The CDR3 DNA follows: TGTGCCAGCAGCTTGGGCCTCGAGCAGTACTTC. This gives the protein CASSLGLEQYF.

The table lists this clonotype with many counts. The chain is built from TRBV18 and TRBJ2-1, with a tentative D call TRBD1 (5 bases). The V gene lost 3 bases and the J gene lost 4 bases, with 13 bases spanning the gap. The CDR3 has 15 residues. Looked up from germline, CDR1 is KGHSH and CDR2 is LQKENI. For the CDR3, the DNA is TGTGCCAGCTCACCCGGACAAGGGCTATACAATGAGCAGTTCTTC. This encodes CASSPGQGLYNEQFF. The full variable domain, with the rest looked up from reference TRBV18 and TRBJ2-1, is NAGVMQNPRHLVRRRGQEARLRCSPMKGHSHVYWYRQLPEEGLKFMVYLQKENIIDESGMPKERFSAEFPKEGPSILRIQQVVRGDSAAYFCASSPGQGLYNEQFFGPGTRLTVL.

This clonotype was seen ten or more times. The chain is built from TRBV5-8 and TRBJ1-2, with 9 bases matching TRBD1. This CDR3 is built from 14 residues. Germline values: CDR1 SGHTS, CDR2 YDEGEE. V lost 3 bases, J lost 3 bases, and 3 bases stayed unmatched. This chain's CDR3 is CASSWTGEDYGYTF. The CDR3 DNA reads TGTGCCAGCAGCTGGACAGGGGAGGACTATGGCTACACCTTC.

The table lists this clonotype with a few counts. The chain links TRBV14 to TRBJ2-7; 7 bases align to TRBD2. CDR3 length equals 15 residues. CDR1 and CDR2 from the germline V gene are SGHDN and FVKESK. The J segment lost 1 base and the V segment lost 3 bases, leaving 6 bases of the junction unmatched. CDR3 protein: CASSQRLAESYEQYF. The CDR3 nucleotides read TGTGCCAGCAGCCAGCGTCTAGCGGAATCCTACGAGCAGTACTTC.

The table lists this clonotype with many counts. The chain carries TRBV5-1 and TRBJ2-3; D not resolved. From germline, CDR1 is SGHRS and CDR2 YFSETQ. The CDR3 sequence is 15 residues long. The germline V and J ends were trimmed by 0 bases and 0 bases, with 8 bases remaining between them. Here the CDR3 reads CASSLGSASTDTQYF. DNA for the CDR3: TGCGCCAGCAGCTTGGGAAGTGCTAGCACAGATACGCAGTATTTT.